This T cell receptor (beta chain) was sequenced during a study of T-cell reconstitution after alpha-beta-depleted transplantation in children. A library of TCRbeta sequences, prepared with unique molecular identifiers, was generated. TCRdb fed the PCR reads into MiXCR, producing one record per CDR3 protein. The data contain more than 85,000 distinct CDR3 sequences, approximately 5.4% of them singletons. This clonotype has a handful of counts. The CDR3 sequence is 16 residues long. The V and J ends lost 6 bases and 4 bases, in that order; junction bases with no gene match: 15. CDR1 and CDR2 from the germline V gene are DFQATT and SNEGSKA (reference sequence).

The clonotype was recovered from a female patient between 2 and 10 years old who had a stem cell transplant for Fanconi anemia, so the T cells may come from the graft donor. This rearrangement joins TRBV20-1 to TRBJ1-2; 9 nucleotides line up with TRBD1. The material was PBMCs, mostly from graft donor cells, obtained 60 days after TCRalphabeta/CD19-depleted stem cell transplant. CDR3 nucleotides: TGCAGTGCCTGGAAACTAAGACAGGGGGGTCGCTATGGCTACACCTTC. Translating it yields CSAWKLRQGGRYGYTF.